The source of this TCR beta chain is a study of response to subunit inactivated influenza vaccine. Study-wide findings and caveats: The authors offered the suggestion that each seasonal influenza vaccination recruits few new T cells.

Germline lookup yields CDR1 DFQATT and CDR2 SNEGSKA (reference sequence). The junction had 7 bases not matched to a gene; V was cut back by 0 bases and J by 7 bases. This CDR3 has 15 residues. In TCRdb, the RT-PCR reads were re-called with MiXCR into one record per CDR3 protein. This table holds approximately 520,000 distinct CDR3 sequences, approximately 24% found once. This clonotype turned up a few times. Its antigen is unknown. The sequencing here drew on CD4+ T cells sorted from PBMCs, taken roughly 5 days after vaccination. V and J are TRBV20-1 and TRBJ2-2, with 8 bases aligning to TRBD2. The clonotype comes from a man aged 45 to 65 who received an inactivated influenza vaccine. In DNA form, the CDR3 reads TGCAGTGCTAGAGATACCCGGGGGGGAAACGGGGAGCTGTTTTTT. Translating gives CSARDTRGGNGELFF.